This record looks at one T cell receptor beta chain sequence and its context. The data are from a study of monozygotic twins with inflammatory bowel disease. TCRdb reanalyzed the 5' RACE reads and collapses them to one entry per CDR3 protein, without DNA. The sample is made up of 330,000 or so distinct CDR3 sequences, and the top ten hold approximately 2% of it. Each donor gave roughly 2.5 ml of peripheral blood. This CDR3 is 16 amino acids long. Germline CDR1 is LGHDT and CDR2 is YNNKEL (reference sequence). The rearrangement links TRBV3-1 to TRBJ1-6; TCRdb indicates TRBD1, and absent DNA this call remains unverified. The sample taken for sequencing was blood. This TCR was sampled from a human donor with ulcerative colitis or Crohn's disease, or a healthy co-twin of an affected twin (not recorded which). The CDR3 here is CASSPPGTGSFSPFHF.